This TCR beta chain comes out of a study of T cell responses to AZD1222 COVID-19 vaccine. Trimming shortened V by 5 bases and J by 6 bases, and 6 bases separated the two germline ends. Germline lookup yields CDR1 SQVTM and CDR2 ANQGSEA. This CDR3 has 10 residues. Notes on this clone: The antigen is undetermined.

Notes on the study in general: The study identified only a handful of AZD1222 recipients as seropositive at baseline. Most donors were white British and more were female, and clonal diversity was possibly underestimated.

Some clones are missing from TCRdb's copy, which holds only in-frame ones; the method was immunoSEQ multiplex PCR. Of 100,000 to 150,000 clones listed, 88% were seen once; the top ten hold approximately 3.5%. This chain links TRBV29-1 with TRBJ2-3, with D uncertain. The material sequenced was peripheral blood, taken 28 days after the second AZD1222 dose. This TCR came from an adult who received the AZD1222 COVID-19 vaccine. The CDR3 DNA reads as TGCAGCGTTTCGGGTGATACGCAGTATTTT. Protein: CSVSGDTQYF.